These 24 T cell receptor beta chains share one sample of origin, sequenced in a study of blood T cell repertoires in COVID-19. Profiling relied on immunoSEQ multiplex PCR, and the TCRdb table lists in-frame clones only, not all of them. The sample lists about 140,000 clones, 65% to 90% seen once, with 2.5% to 3% in the top ten. Sequencing was done on a sample of peripheral blood. The receptors were gathered from a man aged 50-59 years with acute or convalescent COVID-19.

The chain recombines TRBV9 with TRBJ2-2; D is possibly TRBD2 (6 bases). The V gene's germline CDR1 is SGDLS and CDR2 YYNGEE. V was cut by 1 base and J by 3 bases, with 10 bases left in between. The CDR3 sequence is 15 residues long. The CDR3 coding sequence is TGTGCCAGCAGCGTATACGGCGGGGACACCGGGGAGCTGTTTTTT. This codes for CASSVYGGDTGELFF.

In this sample, this clone turned up a few times. This chain links TRBV9 with TRBJ2-6, with TRBD1 matching over 7 bases. The ends lost 3 bases at V and 4 bases at J; junction bases unmatched: 13. The CDR3 consists of 18 residues. Germline lookup yields CDR1 SGDLS and CDR2 YYNGEE. The CDR3 protein is CASSEHRGSLSGANVLTF. The CDR3 DNA is TGTGCCAGCAGCGAACACAGGGGTAGCCTTTCGGGGGCCAACGTCCTGACTTTC.

J is TRBJ2-1 and V is TRBV30, with 9 bases matching TRBD2. CDR3 length equals 15 residues. V trimming: 4 bases; J trimming: 2 bases; junction bases outside the gene matches: 6. Germline loops: CDR1 GTSNPN, CDR2 SVGIG (reference sequence). The CDR3 DNA reads as TGTGCCTGGACTTTGACTAGCGGAGCCTACAATGAGCAGTTCTTC. It is translated as CAWTLTSGAYNEQFF.

The rearrangement joins TRBV4-1 to TRBJ1-1; D is unresolved. Germline CDR1 is MGHRA and CDR2 is YSYEKL. This CDR3 comprises 13 residues. Trimming left V 4 bases short and J 3 bases short, with 9 bases between. The CDR3 reads CASSPEPDTEAFF. The CDR3 DNA reads TGCGCCAGCAGCCCCGAGCCGGACACTGAAGCTTTCTTT.

V and J are TRBV28 and TRBJ2-1; 7 nucleotides match TRBD2. The germline CDR1 and CDR2 sequences are MDHEN and SYDVKM. Trimming took 6 bases from V and 8 from J; bases not matched to a gene: 13. The CDR3 contains 15 residues. This CDR3 reads CASSLRGGPIDEQFF. CDR3 DNA sequence: TGTGCCAGCAGCCTGAGGGGAGGGCCGATTGATGAGCAGTTCTTC. The variable domain in full, completed from reference TRBV28 and TRBJ2-1, reads DVKVTQSSRYLVKRTGEKVFLECVQDMDHENMFWYRQDPGLGLRLIYFSYDVKMKEKGDIPEGYSVSREKKERFSLILESASTNQTSMYLCASSLRGGPIDEQFFGPGTRLTVL.

The chain joins TRBV6-5 to TRBJ2-7; maybe TRBD1 (8 bases). This CDR3 spans 16 amino acids. Per the germline V gene, CDR1 is MNHEY and CDR2 is SVGAGI. The germline V and J ends were trimmed by 2 bases and 2 bases, with 16 bases remaining between them. In DNA form, the CDR3 reads TGTGCCAGCAGTTACGGACAGGGACTATTTACCTACGAGCAGTACTTC. Protein sequence: CASSYGQGLFTYEQYF.

The chain joins TRBV11-3 to TRBJ2-4, with D perhaps TRBD1 (6 bases). Germline CDR1 and CDR2: SGHNT and YENEEA. V was trimmed by 1 base and J by 6 bases, leaving 13 bases between them. This CDR3 region has 15 residues. The CDR3 DNA follows: TGTGCCAGCAGCTTAGGAGGGACACGAGGAAACATTCAGTACTTC. The encoded protein is CASSLGGTRGNIQYF.

J is TRBJ2-7 and V is TRBV3-1 (or the pseudogene TRBV3-2), with D maybe TRBD1 (5 bases). CDR3 size: 16 residues. The V end lost 0 bases, the J end lost 2 bases, and 14 bases lay between the germline ends. Germline V lookup: CDR1 LGHDT, CDR2 YNNKEL (reference sequence). This CDR3 is CASSQDSSGLTYEQYF. The CDR3 DNA follows: TGTGCCAGCAGCCAAGATTCTTCAGGGTTGACCTACGAGCAGTACTTC.

This clone is a singleton in its sample. V usage is TRBV5-1 and J usage is TRBJ1-1, with a tentative D call TRBD1 (5 bases). V gave up 0 bases and J gave up 4 bases, with 13 bases separating them. Germline-derived CDR1 and CDR2 are SGHRS and YFSETQ. The CDR3 totals 15 residues. The CDR3 DNA is TGCGCCAGCAGCTTGGCCGGAGGGGAGGCCACTGAAGCTTTCTTT. As protein: CASSLAGGEATEAFF.

This clone was picked up one time. The chain uses TRBV24-1 and TRBJ1-2; no reliable D call. V was clipped by 10 bases and J by 1 base, with 12 bases between them. The CDR3 sequence is 13 residues long. Germline CDR1 reads KGHDR; CDR2 reads SFDVKD. This CDR3 reads CATNSGVNYGYTF. The CDR3 region has the DNA TGTGCCACGAACTCCGGGGTTAACTATGGCTACACCTTC.

The chain carries TRBV30 and TRBJ2-2, with TRBD2 matching over 14 bases. This CDR3 comprises 16 residues. Trimming at V came to 4 bases and at J to 9 bases, leaving 10 bases not matched to a gene. Germline V CDR1 and CDR2: GTSNPN, SVGIG (reference sequence). CDR3 amino acids: CAWTPGTSGGSRELFF. CDR3 nucleotides: TGTGCCTGGACCCCTGGGACTAGCGGGGGAAGCAGGGAGCTGTTTTTT.

This clone was detected only once. This rearrangement joins TRBV5-1 to TRBJ1-2, with TRBD1 matching 7 bases. Germline assignment: CDR1 SGHRS and CDR2 YFSETQ. V lost 2 bases and J lost 0; bases outside the gene matches: 4. The CDR3 extends over 15 amino acids. CDR3 in DNA: TGCGCCAGCAGCTTAACAGGGGCCCCTAACTATGGCTACACCTTC. Translation: CASSLTGAPNYGYTF.

This chain connects TRBV29-1 to TRBJ2-7; D possibly corresponds to TRBD1 (5 bases). There are 13 residues in the CDR3. CDR1 is SQVTM and CDR2 is ANQGSEA in the germline V gene. The V end lost 0 bases, the J end lost 0 bases, and 6 bases lay between the germline ends. The CDR3 is CSVEDRDSYEQYF. The CDR3 DNA is TGCAGCGTTGAAGACAGGGACTCCTACGAGCAGTACTTC.

The J gene is TRBJ2-1, the V gene TRBV9; 12 bases are shared with TRBD2. Trimming removed 0 bases from V and 3 bases from J; junction bases left unmatched: 4. The germline gives CDR1 SGDLS, CDR2 YYNGEE. The CDR3 runs 17 residues. The CDR3 DNA is TGTGCCAGCAGCGTAGGTGGACTAGCGGGACTCTACAATGAGCAGTTCTTC. Translated: CASSVGGLAGLYNEQFF.

The chain recombines TRBV28 with TRBJ1-5; 7 bases match TRBD1. This CDR3 has 16 residues. Germline CDR1 reads MDHEN; CDR2 reads SYDVKM. V lost 1 base, J lost 7 bases, and 10 bases stayed unmatched. This CDR3 reads CASSLLLQGPRQPQHF. CDR3 bases: TGTGCCAGCAGTTTATTGTTACAGGGGCCACGGCAGCCCCAGCATTTT.

The chain links TRBV5-1 to TRBJ2-1, with D possibly being TRBD2 (6 bases). The CDR3 totals 16 residues. The germline V gene encodes CDR1 SGHRS and CDR2 YFSETQ. V gave up 5 bases and J gave up 3 bases, with 18 bases separating them. For the CDR3, the DNA is TGCGCCAGCAGTTATGGTAGGGGACTTCTCTACAATGAGCAGTTCTTC. Its protein is CASSYGRGLLYNEQFF.

This clone showed up just once. V usage is TRBV24-1 and J usage is TRBJ2-7; tentatively, D is TRBD1 (6 bases). In germline, CDR1 is KGHDR, CDR2 SFDVKD. Trimming took off 2 bases at V and 3 bases at J, with 10 bases between the two ends. CDR3 length equals 14 residues. In DNA, the CDR3 is TGTGCCACCAGTGATTCCGGGACAAGCTACGAGCAGTACTTC. It encodes CATSDSGTSYEQYF.

The chain has TRBV7-9 and TRBJ2-3, with 11 bases matching TRBD1. CDR1 is SEHNR, CDR2 FQNEAQ, per germline (reference sequence). The ends lost 5 bases at V and 2 bases at J; junction bases unmatched: 3. The CDR3 is 15 amino acids. The CDR3 sequence is CASSRDRGNTDTQYF. CDR3 coding DNA: TGTGCCAGCAGCCGGGACAGGGGGAACACAGATACGCAGTATTTT.

The rearrangement links TRBV9 to TRBJ2-2; the match to TRBD1 covers 9 bases. After removal of 5 bases from V and 0 bases from J, the junction contained 5 bases not matched to a gene. The germline gives CDR1 SGDLS, CDR2 YYNGEE. The CDR3 runs to 16 residues. CDR3 residues: CASRSDRGANTGELFF. In DNA, the CDR3 is TGTGCCAGCAGATCGGACAGGGGCGCGAACACCGGGGAGCTGTTTTTT.

The chain joins TRBV11-2 to TRBJ1-2; 7 bases are shared with TRBD1. V dropped 6 bases and J dropped 0; count of bases not matched to a gene: 7. CDR1 and CDR2 (germline): SGHAT, FQNNGV. This CDR3 spans 15 amino acids. The DNA for the CDR3 is TGTGCCAGCAGACCCGGGACAGCTTCTAACTATGGCTACACCTTC. Its translation: CASRPGTASNYGYTF.

The chain is built from TRBV27 and TRBJ1-1; 9 positions match TRBD1. V shed 3 bases, J shed 4 bases, and the junction held 6 bases outside the gene matches. The germline gives CDR1 MNHEY, CDR2 SMNVEV (reference sequence). The CDR3 is 15 amino acids. The CDR3, as DNA: TGTGCCAGCAGTTTCGGGACAGGGTTTGTCACTGAAGCTTTCTTT. This sequence encodes CASSFGTGFVTEAFF.

A single count supports this clone. V gene TRBV6-5 combines with J gene TRBJ2-2; possible D gene TRBD1, 5 bases. V lost 8 bases, J lost 4 bases, and 17 bases lay in between. Looked up from germline, CDR1 is MNHEY and CDR2 is SVGAGI. The CDR3 is made up of 15 amino acids. The CDR3 nucleotides are TGTGCCAGCTCCCCAGAAAGGGGTGTCACCGGGGAGCTGTTTTTT. Translated: CASSPERGVTGELFF.

This chain uses TRBV6-5 with TRBJ1-2, with D maybe TRBD1 (6 bases). The ends were cut back, 5 bases at V and 2 bases at J, with 12 bases in the middle. CDR1 MNHEY and CDR2 SVGAGI come from the germline V gene. There are 14 residues in the CDR3. The CDR3 spells CASSPTGPNYGYTF. The CDR3 coding sequence is TGTGCCAGCAGTCCTACAGGGCCCAACTATGGCTACACCTTC.

V usage is TRBV7-8 and J usage is TRBJ1-2; D remains ambiguous. Between the trimmed V and J ends, which lost 5 bases and 5 bases, there was a span of 18 bases. The germline V gene encodes CDR1 SGHVS and CDR2 FQNEAQ. The CDR3 spans 15 residues. The CDR3 DNA is TGTGCCAGCAGCCCAACCACGACAATAAGTTATGGCTACACCTTC. Residues: CASSPTTTISYGYTF. Full variable domain (rest looked up from reference TRBV7-8 and TRBJ1-2): GAGVSQSPRYKVAKRGQDVALRCDPISGHVSLFWYQQALGQGPEFLTYFQNEAQLDKSGLPSDRFFAERPEGSVSTLKIQRTQQEDSAVYLCASSPTTTISYGYTFGSGTRLTVV.